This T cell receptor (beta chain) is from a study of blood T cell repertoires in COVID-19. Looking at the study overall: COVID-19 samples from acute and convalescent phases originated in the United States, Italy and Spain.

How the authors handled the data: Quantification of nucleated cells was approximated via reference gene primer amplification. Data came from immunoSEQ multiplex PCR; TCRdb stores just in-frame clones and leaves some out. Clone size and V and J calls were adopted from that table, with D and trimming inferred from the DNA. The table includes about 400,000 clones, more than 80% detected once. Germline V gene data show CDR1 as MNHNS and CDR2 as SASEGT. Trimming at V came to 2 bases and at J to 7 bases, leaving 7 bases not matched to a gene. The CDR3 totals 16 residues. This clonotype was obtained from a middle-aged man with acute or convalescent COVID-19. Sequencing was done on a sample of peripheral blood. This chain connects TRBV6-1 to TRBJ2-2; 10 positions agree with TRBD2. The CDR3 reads CASSESLAGAGGELFF. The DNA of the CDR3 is TGTGCCAGCAGTGAAAGTCTAGCGGGAGCGGGCGGGGAGCTGTTTTTT.